This T cell receptor beta chain was documented in a study of T cell repertoires in cytomegalovirus infection. Study background: It was the public TCR beta signatures that indicated both CMV infection and matching HLA type.

The CDR3 consists of 17 residues. Trimming at V came to 5 bases and at J to 1 base, leaving 13 bases not matched to a gene. Germline-derived CDR1 and CDR2 are SGHVS and FQNEAQ. Comment on this clonotype: Its cognate antigen is unknown.

TCRdb reprocessed the reads with MiXCR, giving one entry per CDR3 protein. The sample consists of about 160,000 distinct CDR3 sequences, less than 25% of them appearing once. Overall study findings and caveats: HLA-C-restricted CMV clonotypes gave the most frequent clonotype in two of eight donors. Accumulated public TCR beta family frequency recognized individuals carrying CMV together with the relevant HLA.

The sample consisted of CD8+ T cells from cultured PBMCs, taken from culture after CMV antigen stimulation. The V gene is TRBV7-8, the J gene TRBJ1-1; TRBD1 agrees at 7 bases. The receptor's source is a human donor in good health (CMV status not recorded). Some clones in this sample may be carry-over from other donors' samples. The CDR3 DNA reads TGTGCCAGCAGCCGTACAGATCGACAGGGCTCGAACACTGAAGCTTTCTTT. Residues: CASSRTDRQGSNTEAFF.